This T cell receptor (beta chain) was recorded in a study of T-cell memory formation after mild COVID-19. At the level of the study: There were largely donor-specific TCR clusters.

This CDR3 spans 15 amino acids. Germline V CDR1 and CDR2: ENHRY, SYGVKD. V shed 6 bases and J 3 bases; nucleotides not matched to a gene: 4. Overall study findings and caveats: That cross-reactive memory joined was suggested by some responding clones appearing in pre-infection memory. Whether day 37 second-wave clones are SARS-CoV-2-specific was not confirmed.

Regarding this clonotype: The antigen remains unidentified.

Constant-segment primers were used for 5'RACE, and the resulting TCR alpha and TCR beta cDNA libraries carried sample barcodes and UMIs. TCRdb reanalysed the 5' RACE reads using MiXCR and keeps one entry per CDR3 protein. The sample yields some 450,000 distinct CDR3 sequences, under 20% seen once. V and J are TRBV10-3 and TRBJ1-6; TRBD1 matches at 8 bases. Source material: PBMCs or a T cell subset sorted from them (not recorded which). The receptor comes from a man between 18 and 35 years old who had mild COVID-19 (a few samples of this study predate the infection). Cell type and time point are not known. This CDR3 is CAIRPGQGYNSPLHF. The CDR3 DNA reads TGTGCCATCAGACCTGGACAGGGCTATAATTCACCCCTCCACTTT.